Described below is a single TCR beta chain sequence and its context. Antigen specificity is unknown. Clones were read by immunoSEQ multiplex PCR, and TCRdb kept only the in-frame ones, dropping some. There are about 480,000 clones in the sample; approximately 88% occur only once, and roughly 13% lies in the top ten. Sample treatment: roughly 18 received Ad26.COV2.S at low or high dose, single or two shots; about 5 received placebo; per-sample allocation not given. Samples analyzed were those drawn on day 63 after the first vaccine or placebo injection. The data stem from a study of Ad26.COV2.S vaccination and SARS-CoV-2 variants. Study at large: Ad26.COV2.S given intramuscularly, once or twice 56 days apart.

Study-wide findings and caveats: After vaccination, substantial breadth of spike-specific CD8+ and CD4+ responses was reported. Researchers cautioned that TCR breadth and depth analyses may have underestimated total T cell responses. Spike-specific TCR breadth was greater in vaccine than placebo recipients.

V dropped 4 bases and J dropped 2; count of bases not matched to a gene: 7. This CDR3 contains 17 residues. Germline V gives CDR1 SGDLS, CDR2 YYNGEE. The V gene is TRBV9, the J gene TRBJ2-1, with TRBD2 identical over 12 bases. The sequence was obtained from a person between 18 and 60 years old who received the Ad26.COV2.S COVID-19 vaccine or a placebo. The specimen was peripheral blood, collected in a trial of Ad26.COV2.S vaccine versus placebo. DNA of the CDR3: TGTGCCAGCAGCCCGGGACTAGCGGGCTCTACCTACAATGAGCAGTTCTTC. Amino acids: CASSPGLAGSTYNEQFF.